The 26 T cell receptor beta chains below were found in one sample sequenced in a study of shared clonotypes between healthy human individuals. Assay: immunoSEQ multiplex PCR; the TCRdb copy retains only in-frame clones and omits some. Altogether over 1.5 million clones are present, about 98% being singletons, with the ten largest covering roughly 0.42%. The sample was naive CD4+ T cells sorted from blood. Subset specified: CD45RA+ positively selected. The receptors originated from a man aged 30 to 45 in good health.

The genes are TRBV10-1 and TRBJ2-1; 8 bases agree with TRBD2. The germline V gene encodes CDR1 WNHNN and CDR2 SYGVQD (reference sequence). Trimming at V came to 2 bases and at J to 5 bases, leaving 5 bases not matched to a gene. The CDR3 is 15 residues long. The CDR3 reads CASSEARGRHNEQFF. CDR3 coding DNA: TGCGCCAGCAGTGAGGCTCGCGGGAGGCACAATGAGCAGTTCTTC.

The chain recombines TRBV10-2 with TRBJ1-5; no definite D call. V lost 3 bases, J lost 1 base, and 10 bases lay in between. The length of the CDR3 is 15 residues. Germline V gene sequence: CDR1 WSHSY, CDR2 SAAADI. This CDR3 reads CASSEDRPSNQPQHF. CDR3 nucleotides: TGCGCCAGCAGTGAAGACCGCCCCAGCAATCAGCCCCAGCATTTT.

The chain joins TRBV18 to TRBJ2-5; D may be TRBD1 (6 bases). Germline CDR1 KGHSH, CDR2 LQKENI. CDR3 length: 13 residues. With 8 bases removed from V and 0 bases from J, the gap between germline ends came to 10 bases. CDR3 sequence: CASERDNQETQYF. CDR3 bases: TGTGCCAGCGAACGGGACAACCAAGAGACCCAGTACTTC.

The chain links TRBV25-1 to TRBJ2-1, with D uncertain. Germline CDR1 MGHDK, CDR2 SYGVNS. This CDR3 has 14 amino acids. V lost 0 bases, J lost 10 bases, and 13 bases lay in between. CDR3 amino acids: CASSEYGSAPEQFF. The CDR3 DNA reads TGTGCCAGCAGTGAATATGGGTCGGCCCCCGAGCAGTTCTTC.

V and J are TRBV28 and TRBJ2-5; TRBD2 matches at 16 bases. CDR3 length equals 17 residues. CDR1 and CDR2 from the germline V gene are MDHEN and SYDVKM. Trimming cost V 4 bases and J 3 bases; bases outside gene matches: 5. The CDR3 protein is CASSWGLAGGAEETQYF. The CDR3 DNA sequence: TGTGCCAGCAGTTGGGGACTAGCGGGAGGGGCGGAAGAGACCCAGTACTTC.

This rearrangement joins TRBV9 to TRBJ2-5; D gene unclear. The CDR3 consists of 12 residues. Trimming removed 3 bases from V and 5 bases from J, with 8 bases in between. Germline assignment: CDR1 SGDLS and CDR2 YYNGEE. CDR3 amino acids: CASSEVGETQYF. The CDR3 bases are TGTGCCAGCAGCGAAGTAGGGGAGACCCAGTACTTC.

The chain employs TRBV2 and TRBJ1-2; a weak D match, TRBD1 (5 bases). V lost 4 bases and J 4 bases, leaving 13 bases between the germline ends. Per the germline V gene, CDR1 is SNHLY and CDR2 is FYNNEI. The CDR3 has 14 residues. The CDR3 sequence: CASSVDKSFYGYTF. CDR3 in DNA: TGTGCCAGCAGTGTGGACAAAAGTTTCTATGGCTACACCTTC.

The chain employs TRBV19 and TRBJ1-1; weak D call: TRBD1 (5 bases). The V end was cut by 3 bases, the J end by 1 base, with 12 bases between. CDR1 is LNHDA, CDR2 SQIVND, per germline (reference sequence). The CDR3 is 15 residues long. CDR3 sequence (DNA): TGTGCCAGTAGTATGGTTCTTGGGGGGAACACTGAAGCTTTCTTT. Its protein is CASSMVLGGNTEAFF.

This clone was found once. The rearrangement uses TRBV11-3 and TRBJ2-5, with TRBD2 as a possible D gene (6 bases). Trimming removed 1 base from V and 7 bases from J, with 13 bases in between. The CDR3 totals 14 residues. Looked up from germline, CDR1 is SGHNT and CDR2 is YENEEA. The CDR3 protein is CASSLGGTVGTQYF. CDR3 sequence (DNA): TGTGCCAGCAGCTTAGGCGGGACCGTGGGGACCCAGTACTTC.

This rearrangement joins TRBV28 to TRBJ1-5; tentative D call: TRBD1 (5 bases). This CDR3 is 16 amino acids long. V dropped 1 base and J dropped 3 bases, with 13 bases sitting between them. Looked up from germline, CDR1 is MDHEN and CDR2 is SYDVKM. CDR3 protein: CASSLFGRVFNQPQHF. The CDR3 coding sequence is TGTGCCAGCAGTTTATTTGGCAGGGTTTTCAATCAGCCCCAGCATTTT.

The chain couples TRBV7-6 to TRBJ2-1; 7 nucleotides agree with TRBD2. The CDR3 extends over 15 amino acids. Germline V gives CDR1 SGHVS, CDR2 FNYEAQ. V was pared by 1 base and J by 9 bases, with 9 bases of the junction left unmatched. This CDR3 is CASSLVGGGPLEQFF. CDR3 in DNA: TGTGCCAGCAGCTTAGTCGGGGGAGGGCCTCTTGAGCAGTTCTTC.

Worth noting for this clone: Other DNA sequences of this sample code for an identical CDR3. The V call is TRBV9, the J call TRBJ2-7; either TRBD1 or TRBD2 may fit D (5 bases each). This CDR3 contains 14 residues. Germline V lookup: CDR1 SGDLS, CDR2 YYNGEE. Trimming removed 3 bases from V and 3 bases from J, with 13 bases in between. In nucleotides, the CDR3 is TGTGCCAGCAGCGCCGGGACGGTTGGCTACGAGCAGTACTTC. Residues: CASSAGTVGYEQYF.

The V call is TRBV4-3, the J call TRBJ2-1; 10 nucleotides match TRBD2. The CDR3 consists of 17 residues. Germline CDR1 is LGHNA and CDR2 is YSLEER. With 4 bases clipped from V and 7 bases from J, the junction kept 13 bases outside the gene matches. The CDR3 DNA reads TGCGCCAGCAGCCCAACCGTCTCTAGCGGGAGCCCGAATGAGCAGTTCTTC. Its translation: CASSPTVSSGSPNEQFF.

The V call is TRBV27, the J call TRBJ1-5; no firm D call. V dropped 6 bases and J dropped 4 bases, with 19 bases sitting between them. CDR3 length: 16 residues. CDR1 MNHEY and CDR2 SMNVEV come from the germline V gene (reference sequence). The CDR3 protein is CASSPKKTQGNQPQHF. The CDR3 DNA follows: TGTGCCAGCAGCCCAAAGAAGACTCAAGGGAATCAGCCCCAGCATTTT.

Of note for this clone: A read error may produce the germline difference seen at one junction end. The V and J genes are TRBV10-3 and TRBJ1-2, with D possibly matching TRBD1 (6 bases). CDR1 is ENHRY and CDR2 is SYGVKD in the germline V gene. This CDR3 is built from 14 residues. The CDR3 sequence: CAISAGQPHYVYTF. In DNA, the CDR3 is TGTGCCATCAGTGCCGGACAGCCGCACTATGTCTACACCTTC.

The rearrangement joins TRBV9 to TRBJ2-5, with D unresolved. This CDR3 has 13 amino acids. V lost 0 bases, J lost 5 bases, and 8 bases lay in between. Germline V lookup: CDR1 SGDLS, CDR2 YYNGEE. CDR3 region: CASSVATWETQYF. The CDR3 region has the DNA TGTGCCAGCAGCGTAGCTACGTGGGAGACCCAGTACTTC.

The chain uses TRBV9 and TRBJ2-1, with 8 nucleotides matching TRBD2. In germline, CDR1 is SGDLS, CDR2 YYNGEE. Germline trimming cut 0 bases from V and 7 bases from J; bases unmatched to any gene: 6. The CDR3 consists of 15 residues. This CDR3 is CASSVGSASGNEQFF. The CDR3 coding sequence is TGTGCCAGCAGCGTAGGGAGTGCTAGCGGGAATGAGCAGTTCTTC.

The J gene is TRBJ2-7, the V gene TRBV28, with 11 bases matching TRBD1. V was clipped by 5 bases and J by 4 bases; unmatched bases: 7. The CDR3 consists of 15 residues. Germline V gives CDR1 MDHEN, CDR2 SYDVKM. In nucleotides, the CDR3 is TGTGCCAGCAGTCTTCGGACAGGGGGCTTGTACGAGCAGTACTTC. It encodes CASSLRTGGLYEQYF.

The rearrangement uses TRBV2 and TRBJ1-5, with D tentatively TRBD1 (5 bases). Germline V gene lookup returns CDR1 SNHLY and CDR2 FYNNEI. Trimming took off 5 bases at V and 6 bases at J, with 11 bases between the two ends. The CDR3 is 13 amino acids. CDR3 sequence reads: CASSLAGSQPQHF. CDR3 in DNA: TGTGCCAGCAGTTTGGCAGGGAGTCAGCCCCAGCATTTT.

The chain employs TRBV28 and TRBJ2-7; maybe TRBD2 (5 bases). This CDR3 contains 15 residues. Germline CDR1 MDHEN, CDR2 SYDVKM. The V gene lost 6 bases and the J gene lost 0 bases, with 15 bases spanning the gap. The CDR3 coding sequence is TGTGCCAGCAGCCAAACATCCGAGGGCTCCTACGAGCAGTACTTC. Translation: CASSQTSEGSYEQYF. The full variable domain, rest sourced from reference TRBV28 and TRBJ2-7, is DVKVTQSSRYLVKRTGEKVFLECVQDMDHENMFWYRQDPGLGLRLIYFSYDVKMKEKGDIPEGYSVSREKKERFSLILESASTNQTSMYLCASSQTSEGSYEQYFGPGTRLTVT.

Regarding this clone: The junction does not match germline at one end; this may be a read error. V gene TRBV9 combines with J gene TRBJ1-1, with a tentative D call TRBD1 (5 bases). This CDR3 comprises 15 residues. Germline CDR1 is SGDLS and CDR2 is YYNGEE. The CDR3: CASSVEGDGNTGAFF. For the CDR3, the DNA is TGTGCCAGCAGCGTAGAAGGGGACGGGAACACTGGAGCTTTCTTT.

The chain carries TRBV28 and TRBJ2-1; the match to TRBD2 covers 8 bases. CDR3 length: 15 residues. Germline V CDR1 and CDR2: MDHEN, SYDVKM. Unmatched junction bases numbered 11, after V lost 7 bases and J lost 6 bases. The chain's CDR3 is CASTPREGWGNEQFF. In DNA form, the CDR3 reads TGTGCCAGCACCCCTCGGGAGGGATGGGGCAATGAGCAGTTCTTC.

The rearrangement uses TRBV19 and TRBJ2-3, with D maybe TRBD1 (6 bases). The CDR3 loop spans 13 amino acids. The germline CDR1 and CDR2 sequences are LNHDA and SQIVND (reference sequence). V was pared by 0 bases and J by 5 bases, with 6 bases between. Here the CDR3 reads CASSIDRGDTQYF. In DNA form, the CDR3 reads TGTGCCAGTAGTATAGACAGGGGAGATACGCAGTATTTT.

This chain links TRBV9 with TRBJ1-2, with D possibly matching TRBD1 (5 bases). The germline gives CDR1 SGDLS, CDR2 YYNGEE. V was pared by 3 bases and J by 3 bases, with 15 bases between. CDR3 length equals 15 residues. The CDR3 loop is CASSGGTLNDYGYTF. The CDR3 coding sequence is TGTGCCAGCAGCGGGGGCACGCTAAATGACTATGGCTACACCTTC.

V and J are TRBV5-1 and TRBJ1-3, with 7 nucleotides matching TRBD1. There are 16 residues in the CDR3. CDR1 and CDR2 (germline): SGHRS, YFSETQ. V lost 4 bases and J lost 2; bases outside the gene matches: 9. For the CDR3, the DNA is TGCGCCAGCAGCCGTCCCGACAGGGATACTGGAAACACCATATATTTT. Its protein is CASSRPDRDTGNTIYF.

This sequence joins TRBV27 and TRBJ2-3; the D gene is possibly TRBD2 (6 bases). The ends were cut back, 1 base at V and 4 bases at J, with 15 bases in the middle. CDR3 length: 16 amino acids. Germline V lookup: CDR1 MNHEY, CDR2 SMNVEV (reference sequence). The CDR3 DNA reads TGTGCCAGCAGTTTATTCGGGAGAGGAGGTTCAGATACGCAGTATTTT. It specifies CASSLFGRGGSDTQYF.